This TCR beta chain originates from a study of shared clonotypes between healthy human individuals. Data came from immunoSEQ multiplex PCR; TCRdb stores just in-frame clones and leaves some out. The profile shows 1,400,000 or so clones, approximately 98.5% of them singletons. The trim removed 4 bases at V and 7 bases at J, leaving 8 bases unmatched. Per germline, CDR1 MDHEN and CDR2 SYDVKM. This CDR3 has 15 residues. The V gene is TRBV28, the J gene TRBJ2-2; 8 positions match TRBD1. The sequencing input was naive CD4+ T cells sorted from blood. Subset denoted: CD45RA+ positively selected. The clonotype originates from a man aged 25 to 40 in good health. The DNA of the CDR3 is TGTGCCAGCAGTTGGACAGGGACCAAATTCGGGGAGCTGTTTTTT. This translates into CASSWTGTKFGELFF.